The source of this TCR beta chain is a study of graft-versus-host responses after intestinal transplantation. The overall study: Recipients were all induced with anti-thymocyte globulin, then given tacrolimus and steroids for about three years. Study findings and constraints: Analysis identified GvH clones in recipient marrow, with some appearing first in ileum or blood.

The assay was immunoSEQ multiplex PCR, and TCRdb's table has in-frame clones only and misses some. The table includes about 23,000 clones, 44% detected once. This CDR3 is 14 amino acids long. V gave up 6 bases and J gave up 5 bases, with 14 bases separating them. Germline CDR1 LNHDA, CDR2 SQIVND (reference sequence). The plating included around 200,000 irradiated, violet-dye-labeled stimulator cells together with around 200,000 CFSE-labeled responder cells. V and J are TRBV19 and TRBJ1-5, with a weak D call TRBD1 (5 bases). This TCR was recovered from a human patient who was an organ donor for intestinal transplantation. The sample here was alloreactive CD8+ T cells from a mixed lymphocyte reaction culture, taken before transplantation. The subset is: CFSE-low proliferating T cells sorted from approximately 6-day pre-transplant mixed lymphocyte reaction (GvH or HvG direction). Here the CDR3 reads CASRGTGTHQPQHF. The DNA for the CDR3 is TGTGCCAGTAGGGGTACAGGAACGCATCAGCCCCAGCATTTT.